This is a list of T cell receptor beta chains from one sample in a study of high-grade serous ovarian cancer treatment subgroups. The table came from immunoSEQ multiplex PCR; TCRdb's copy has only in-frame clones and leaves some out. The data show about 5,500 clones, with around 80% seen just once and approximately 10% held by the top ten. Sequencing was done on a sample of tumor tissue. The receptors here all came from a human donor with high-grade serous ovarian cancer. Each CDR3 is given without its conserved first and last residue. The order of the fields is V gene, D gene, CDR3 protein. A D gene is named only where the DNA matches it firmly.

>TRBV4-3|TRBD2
ASSQDRASGGPNIQY
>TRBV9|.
ASSASLGAAGIQY
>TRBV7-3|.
ASSLDGREQF
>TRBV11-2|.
ASSLDRGGGQETQY
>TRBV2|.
ASSEDRSRGYT
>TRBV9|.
ASSSQSQGEAF
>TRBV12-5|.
ASGHDSEGEKLF
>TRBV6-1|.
ASEEVRGLYGYT
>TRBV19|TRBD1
ASTSLFRTGYTEAF
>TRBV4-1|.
ASSSFERNTEAF
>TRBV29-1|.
SVEVQQTTSGELF
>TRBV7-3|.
ASSLRGDTEAF
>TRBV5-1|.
ASSPSPAADTEAF
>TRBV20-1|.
SARDGRGQH
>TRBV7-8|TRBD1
ASSLGQGPLNYGYT
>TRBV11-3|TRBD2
ASSLDHSAGLAGEQY
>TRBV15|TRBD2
ATSRPTGTSRRGYNEQF
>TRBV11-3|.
ASSFAGSSGNTIY
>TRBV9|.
ASSVNVGVAYEQY
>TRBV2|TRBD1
ALRTGSSYEQY
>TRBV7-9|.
ASSLERPDT
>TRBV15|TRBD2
ATSRFTGTSGIAKNIQY
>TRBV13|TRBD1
ASSAETGAGPSSGNTIY
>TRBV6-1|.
ASSEGSGGYGYT
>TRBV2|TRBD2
ASSALAGGPGEQF
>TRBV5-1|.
ASSFGGIDQPQH
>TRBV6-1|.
ASSEGGYYGYT
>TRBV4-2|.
ASSLNANTGELF
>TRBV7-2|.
ASSLAPGTGTDTQY
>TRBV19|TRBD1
ASTAKQGMGQPQH
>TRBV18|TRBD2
ASSPAGDHNEQF
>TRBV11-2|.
ASSFTDGGTEAF
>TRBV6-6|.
ASSYSIRGGETQY
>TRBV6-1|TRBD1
ASSTGQGNIQY
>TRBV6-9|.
ASTWGNEAF
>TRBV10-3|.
AISEGTLIEQY
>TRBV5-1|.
ASSPVGGGNQPQH
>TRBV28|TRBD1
ASSSDGTGLSSGANVLT
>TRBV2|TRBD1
ASSEDRALGYT
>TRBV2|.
ASSWGELATQY
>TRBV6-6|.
ASSYSLNTEAF
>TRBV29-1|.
SVGAGMDQPQH
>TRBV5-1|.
VSSLFPQTEQY
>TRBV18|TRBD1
ASSPIQGATSTNEKLF
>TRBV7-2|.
ASSLTRGNTEAF
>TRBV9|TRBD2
ASSPQWGRGPYEQY
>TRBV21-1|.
ARPGGTPPDTQY
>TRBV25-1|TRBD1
ASRVTGENEQF
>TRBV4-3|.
ASSQNWNTEAF
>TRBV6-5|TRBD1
ASSYSPTGSDTQY